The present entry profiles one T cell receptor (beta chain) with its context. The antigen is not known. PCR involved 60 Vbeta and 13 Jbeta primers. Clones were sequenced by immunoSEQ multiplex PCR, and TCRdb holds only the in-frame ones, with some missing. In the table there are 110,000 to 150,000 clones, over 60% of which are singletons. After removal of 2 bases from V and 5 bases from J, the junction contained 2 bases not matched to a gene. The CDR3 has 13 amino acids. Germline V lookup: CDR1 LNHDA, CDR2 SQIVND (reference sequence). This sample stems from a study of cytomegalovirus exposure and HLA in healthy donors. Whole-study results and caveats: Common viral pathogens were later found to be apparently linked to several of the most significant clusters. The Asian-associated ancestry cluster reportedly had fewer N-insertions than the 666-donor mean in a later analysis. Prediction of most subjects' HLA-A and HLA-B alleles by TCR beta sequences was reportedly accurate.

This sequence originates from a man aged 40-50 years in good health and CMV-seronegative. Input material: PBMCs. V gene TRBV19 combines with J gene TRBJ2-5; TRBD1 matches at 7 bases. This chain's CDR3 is CASSIRGRETQYF. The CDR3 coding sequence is TGTGCCAGTAGTATAAGGGGGCGGGAGACCCAGTACTTC.